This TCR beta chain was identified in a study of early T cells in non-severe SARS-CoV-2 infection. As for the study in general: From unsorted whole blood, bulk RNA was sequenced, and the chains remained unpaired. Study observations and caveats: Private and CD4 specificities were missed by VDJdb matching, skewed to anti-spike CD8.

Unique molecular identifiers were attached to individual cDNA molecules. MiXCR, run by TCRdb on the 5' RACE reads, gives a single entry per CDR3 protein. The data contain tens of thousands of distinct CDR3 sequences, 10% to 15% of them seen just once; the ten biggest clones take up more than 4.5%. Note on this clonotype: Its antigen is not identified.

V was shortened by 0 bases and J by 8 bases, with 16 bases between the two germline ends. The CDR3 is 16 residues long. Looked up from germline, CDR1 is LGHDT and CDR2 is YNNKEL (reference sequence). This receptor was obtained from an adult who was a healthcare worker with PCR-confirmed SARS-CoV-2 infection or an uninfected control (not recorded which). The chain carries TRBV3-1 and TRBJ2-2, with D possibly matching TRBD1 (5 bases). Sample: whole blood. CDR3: CASSQDWSGARGELFF. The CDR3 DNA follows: TGTGCCAGCAGCCAAGATTGGTCTGGGGCCCGAGGGGAGCTGTTTTTT.